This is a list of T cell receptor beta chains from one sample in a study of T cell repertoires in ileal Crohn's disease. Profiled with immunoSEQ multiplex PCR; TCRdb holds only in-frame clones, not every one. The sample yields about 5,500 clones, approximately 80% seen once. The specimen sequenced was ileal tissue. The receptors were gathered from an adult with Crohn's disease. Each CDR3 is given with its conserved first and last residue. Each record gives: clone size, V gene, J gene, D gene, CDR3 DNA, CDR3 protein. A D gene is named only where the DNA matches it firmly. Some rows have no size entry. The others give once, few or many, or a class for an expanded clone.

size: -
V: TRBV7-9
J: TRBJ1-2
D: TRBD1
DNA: TGTGCCAGCAGCCAAGGGACAGGGGGTCCTGGCTACACCTTC
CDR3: CASSQGTGGPGYTF

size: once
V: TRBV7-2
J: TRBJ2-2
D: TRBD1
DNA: TGTGCCAGCCGGAGGCAGGGGGTGAACACCGGGGAGCTGTTTTTT
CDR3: CASRRQGVNTGELFF

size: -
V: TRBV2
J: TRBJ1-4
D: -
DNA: TGTGCCAGCGCATCGGCAGGGAATGAAAAACTGTTTTTT
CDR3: CASASAGNEKLFF

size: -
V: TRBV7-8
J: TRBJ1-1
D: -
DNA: TGTGCCAGCAGCCCAAAGCAGGGGAACACTGAAGCTTTCTTT
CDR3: CASSPKQGNTEAFF

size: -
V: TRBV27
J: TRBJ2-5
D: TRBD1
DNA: TGTGCCAGCAGTAGACCCGACAGGGCAGCGACCCAGTACTTC
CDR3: CASSRPDRAATQYF

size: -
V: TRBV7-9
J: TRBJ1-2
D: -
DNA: TGTGCCAGCAGCTTAGATGGCAGTAACTATGGCTACACCTTC
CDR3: CASSLDGSNYGYTF

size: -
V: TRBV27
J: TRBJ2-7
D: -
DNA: TGTGCCAGCGGTTATAGCGAGTCTATCTACGAGCAGTACTTC
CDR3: CASGYSESIYEQYF

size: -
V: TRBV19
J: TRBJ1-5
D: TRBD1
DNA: TGTGCCAGTAGTACCACCTCGATGGGGACAGGGGATCGGCCCCAGCATTTT
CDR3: CASSTTSMGTGDRPQHF

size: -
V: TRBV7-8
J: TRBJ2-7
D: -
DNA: TGTGCCAGCAGCGACAGTTTCGACCGCTACGAGCAGTACTTC
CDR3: CASSDSFDRYEQYF

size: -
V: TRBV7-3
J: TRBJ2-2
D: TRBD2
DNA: TGTGCCAGCAGCTTAAGCCCAGCGGGAGGAGCCGGGGAGCTGTTTTTT
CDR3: CASSLSPAGGAGELFF

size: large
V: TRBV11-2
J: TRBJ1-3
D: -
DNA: TGTGCCAGCAGCCCGCCCGGTGCTGGAAACACCATATATTTT
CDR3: CASSPPGAGNTIYF

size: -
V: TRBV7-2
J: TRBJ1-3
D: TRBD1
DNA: TGTGCCAGCAGCTTAGCGAGAAACAGGGGAAGCAACACCATATATTTT
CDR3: CASSLARNRGSNTIYF

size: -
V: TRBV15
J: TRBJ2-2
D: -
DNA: TGTGCCACCAGCAGAGATGGGGGGGGCCGTGGCACCGGGGAGCTGTTTTTT
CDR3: CATSRDGGGRGTGELFF

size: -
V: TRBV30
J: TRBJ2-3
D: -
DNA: TGTGCCCGCGACACGGGACTCGATCCAGATACGCAGTATTTT
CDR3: CARDTGLDPDTQYF

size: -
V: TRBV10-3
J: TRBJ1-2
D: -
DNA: TGTGCCATCAGTGAGTCGGGAGGAAGCTACACCTTC
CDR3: CAISESGGSYTF

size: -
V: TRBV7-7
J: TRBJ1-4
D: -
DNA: TGTGCTAGCAGCCAAACCGGGGGAAAACTGTTTTTT
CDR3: CASSQTGGKLFF

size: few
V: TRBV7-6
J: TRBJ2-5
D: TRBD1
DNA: TGTGCCAGCAGCAAAGGACAGGGAAGAGAGACCCAGTACTTC
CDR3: CASSKGQGRETQYF

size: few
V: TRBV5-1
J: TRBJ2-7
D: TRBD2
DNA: TGCGCCAGCAGCTTGGCGGGCGGGGGAAGCTCCTACGAGCAGTACTTC
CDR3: CASSLAGGGSSYEQYF

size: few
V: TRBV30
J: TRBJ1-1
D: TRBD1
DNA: TGTGCCTGGAGCGTAACAGGGGACACTGAAGCTTTCTTT
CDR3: CAWSVTGDTEAFF

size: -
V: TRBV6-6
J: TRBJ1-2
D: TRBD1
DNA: TGTGCCAGCAGCTCGACTTCGACAGGGGAAAGTGGCTACACCTTC
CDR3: CASSSTSTGESGYTF

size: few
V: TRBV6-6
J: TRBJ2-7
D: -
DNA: TGTGCCAGCAGTTACGAAACAGGACGCTCCTACGAGCAGTACTTC
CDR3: CASSYETGRSYEQYF

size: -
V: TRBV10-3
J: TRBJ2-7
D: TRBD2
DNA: TGTGCCATCAGTGCTAGCGGGGGACACAACTACGAGCAGTACTTC
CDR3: CAISASGGHNYEQYF

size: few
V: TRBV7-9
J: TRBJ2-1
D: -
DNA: TGTGCCAGCAGCTTAGGGGCCCTGAGCTCCTACAATGAGCAGTTCTTC
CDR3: CASSLGALSSYNEQFF

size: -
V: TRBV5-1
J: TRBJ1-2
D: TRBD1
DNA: TGCGCCAGCAGCATAGGGACAGGGGAGGGCTACACCTTC
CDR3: CASSIGTGEGYTF

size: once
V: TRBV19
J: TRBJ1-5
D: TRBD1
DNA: TGTGCCAGTACTGACAGGGGGGGTTATAGCAATCAGCCCCAGCATTTT
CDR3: CASTDRGGYSNQPQHF

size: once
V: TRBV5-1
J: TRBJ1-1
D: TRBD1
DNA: TGCGCCAGCAGCTCAACCGGGACAGGGGTCACTGAAGCTTTCTTT
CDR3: CASSSTGTGVTEAFF

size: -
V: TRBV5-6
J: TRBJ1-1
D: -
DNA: TGTGCCAGCAGCTTGGATATTGGCAGGCCAGGCACTGAAGCTTTCTTT
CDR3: CASSLDIGRPGTEAFF

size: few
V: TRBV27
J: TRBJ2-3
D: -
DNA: TGTGCCAGCAGTTTATGGGGGCGTCCTACAGATACGCAGTATTTT
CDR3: CASSLWGRPTDTQYF

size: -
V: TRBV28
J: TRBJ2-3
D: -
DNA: TGTGCCAGCAGTTTATCCTACGCGGGGGCGCCGCAGTATTTT
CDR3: CASSLSYAGAPQYF

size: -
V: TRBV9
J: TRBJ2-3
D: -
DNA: TGTGCCAGCAGCGTAGGTGCCGGGAGCACAGATACGCAGTATTTT
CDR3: CASSVGAGSTDTQYF

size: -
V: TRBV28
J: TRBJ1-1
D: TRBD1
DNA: TGTGCCACCTATTACAGGGGAAGCACTGAAGCTTTCTTT
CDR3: CATYYRGSTEAFF

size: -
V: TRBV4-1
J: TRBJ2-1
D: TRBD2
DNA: TGCGCCAGCAGCCAAGATCGTGAGACTAGCGGCCTGGGAGAGCAGTTCTTC
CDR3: CASSQDRETSGLGEQFF

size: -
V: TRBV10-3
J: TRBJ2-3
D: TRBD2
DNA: TGTGCCATCGGCGGGGGGAGCACAGATACGCAGTATTTT
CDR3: CAIGGGSTDTQYF

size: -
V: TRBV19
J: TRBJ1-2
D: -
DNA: TGTGCCAGTAGTATAGGGCAGGGTCTAACGGCGGATGGCTACACCTTC
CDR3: CASSIGQGLTADGYTF

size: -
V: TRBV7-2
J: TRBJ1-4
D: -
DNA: TGTGCCAGCAGCTTAGACAGGGCGGCTAATGAAAAACTGTTTTTT
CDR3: CASSLDRAANEKLFF

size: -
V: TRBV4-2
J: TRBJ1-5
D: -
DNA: TGTGCCAGCAGCCAAGATTGGGGAGGGGGGAGCAATCAGCCCCAGCATTTT
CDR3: CASSQDWGGGSNQPQHF

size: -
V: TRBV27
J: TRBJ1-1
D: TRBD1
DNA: TGTGCCAGCAGTTCGGGACAGGGAATAAGGACTGAAGCTTTCTTT
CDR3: CASSSGQGIRTEAFF

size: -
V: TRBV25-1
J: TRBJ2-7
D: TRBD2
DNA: TGTGCCAGCAGCCCTTCTATGGGTAGCGGGAGAGGAGAGCAGTACTTC
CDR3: CASSPSMGSGRGEQYF

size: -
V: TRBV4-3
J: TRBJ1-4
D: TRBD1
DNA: TGCGCCAGCAGCCAAGCGACCGGGACAGGGGCCGAAAAACTGTTTTTT
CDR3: CASSQATGTGAEKLFF

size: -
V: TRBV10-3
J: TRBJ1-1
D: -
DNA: TGTGCCACCCTGCCGCGGGAGAACACTGAAGCTTTCTTT
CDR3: CATLPRENTEAFF

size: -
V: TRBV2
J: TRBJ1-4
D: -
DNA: TGTGCCAGCAGTCCCTTTTCGGGGGAAAAACTGTTTTTT
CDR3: CASSPFSGEKLFF

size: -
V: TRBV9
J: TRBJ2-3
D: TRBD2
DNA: TGTGCCAGCAGCGTAGCCCCGGGACTAGCGGGGTCCTTTGCAGATACGCAGTATTTT
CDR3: CASSVAPGLAGSFADTQYF

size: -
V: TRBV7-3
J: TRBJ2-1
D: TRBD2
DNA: TGTGCCAGCAGCCCATCGGGACTAGCGAGCTCCTACAATGAGCAGTTCTTC
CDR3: CASSPSGLASSYNEQFF

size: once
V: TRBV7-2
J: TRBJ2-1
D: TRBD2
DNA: TGTGCCAGCAGTCGGCCGGGACTAGCGGGAGGGAATGAGCAGTTCTTC
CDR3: CASSRPGLAGGNEQFF

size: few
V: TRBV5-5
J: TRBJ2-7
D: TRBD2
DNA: TGCGCCAGCAGTCCAGGACTAGCGGGAGAGACCTACGAGCAGTACTTC
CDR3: CASSPGLAGETYEQYF

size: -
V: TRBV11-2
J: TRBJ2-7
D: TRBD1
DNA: TGTGCCAGCAGCTTAGGGACAGGGGGCGAAAAATCTTACGAGCAGTACTTC
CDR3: CASSLGTGGEKSYEQYF

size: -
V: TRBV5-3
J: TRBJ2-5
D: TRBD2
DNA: TGTGCCAGAAGCGTTAGCGGGGAGGAACAAGAGACCCAGTACTTC
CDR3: CARSVSGEEQETQYF

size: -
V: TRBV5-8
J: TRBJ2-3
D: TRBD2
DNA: TGTGCCAGCAGCTCCGAGCGGGGGGGCCTCACAGATACGCAGTATTTT
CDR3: CASSSERGGLTDTQYF

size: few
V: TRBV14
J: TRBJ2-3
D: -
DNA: TGTGCCAGCAGCCCTCCGGCAGGTGACGGCACAGATACGCAGTATTTT
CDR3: CASSPPAGDGTDTQYF

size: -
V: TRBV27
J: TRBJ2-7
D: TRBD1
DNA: TGTGCCAGCACCCCGGGACAGGGGTCAACCTACGAGCAGTACTTC
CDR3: CASTPGQGSTYEQYF

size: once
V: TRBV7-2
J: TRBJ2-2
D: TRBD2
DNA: TGTGCCAGCAGCTTAGCGATAATGGCGGGAGCGTCGGGCGGGGAGCTGTTTTTT
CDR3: CASSLAIMAGASGGELFF

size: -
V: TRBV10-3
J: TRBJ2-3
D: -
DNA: TGTGCCATCAGTGAGGGGGGGACAGATACGCAGTATTTT
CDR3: CAISEGGTDTQYF

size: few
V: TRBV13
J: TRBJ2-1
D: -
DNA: TGTGCCAGCAGCTTGTGGGGACTCAAGACTAATGAGCAGTTCTTC
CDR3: CASSLWGLKTNEQFF

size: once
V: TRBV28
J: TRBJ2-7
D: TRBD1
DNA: TGTGCCAGCAGCCCGTTCGGACAGGGGTCCTACGAGCAGTACTTC
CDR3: CASSPFGQGSYEQYF

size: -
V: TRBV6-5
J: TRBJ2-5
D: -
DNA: TGTGCCAGCAGTTACGAGGCCGGTGGGACCCAGTACTTC
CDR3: CASSYEAGGTQYF

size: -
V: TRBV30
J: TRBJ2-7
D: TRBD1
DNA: TGTGCCTGGAGTGGAGGGGGCGACGAGCAGTACTTC
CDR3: CAWSGGGDEQYF

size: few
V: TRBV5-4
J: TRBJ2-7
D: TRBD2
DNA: TGTGCCAGCAGCTCTGGGACTAGCGGGAGGGCCAGTTCCGAGCAGTACTTC
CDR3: CASSSGTSGRASSEQYF

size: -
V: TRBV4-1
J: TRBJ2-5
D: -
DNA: TGCGCCAGCAGCCAAATTCCCGGGGAGACCCAGTACTTC
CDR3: CASSQIPGETQYF

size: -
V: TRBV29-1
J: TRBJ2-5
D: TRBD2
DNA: TGCAGCGTTGAGCGACTAGCGGGAGCGGGGGAGCAGTACTTC
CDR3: CSVERLAGAGEQYF

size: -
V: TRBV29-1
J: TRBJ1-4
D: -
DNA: TGCAGCGCCCGACTTGGTGAAAAACTGTTTTTT
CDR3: CSARLGEKLFF